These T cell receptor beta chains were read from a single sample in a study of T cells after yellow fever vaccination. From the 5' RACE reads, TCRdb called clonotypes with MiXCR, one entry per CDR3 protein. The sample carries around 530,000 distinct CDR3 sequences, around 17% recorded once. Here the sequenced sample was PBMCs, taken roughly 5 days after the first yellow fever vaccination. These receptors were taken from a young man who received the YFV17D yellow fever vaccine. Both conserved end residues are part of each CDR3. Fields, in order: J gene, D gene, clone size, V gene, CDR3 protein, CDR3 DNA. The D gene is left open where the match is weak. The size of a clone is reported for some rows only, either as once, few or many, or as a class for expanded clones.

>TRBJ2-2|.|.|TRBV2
CASRADTGELFF
TGTGCCAGCAGAGCCGACACCGGGGAGCTGTTTTTT
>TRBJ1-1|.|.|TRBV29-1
CSVKDLSPEAFF
TGCAGCGTCAAGGACCTCAGCCCTGAAGCTTTCTTT
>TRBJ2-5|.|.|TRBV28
CASSSTWTVQETQYF
TGTGCCAGCAGTTCGACCTGGACGGTGCAAGAGACCCAGTACTTC
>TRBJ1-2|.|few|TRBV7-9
CAVNLAPAANYGYTF
TGTGCCGTGAACCTGGCGCCCGCAGCTAACTATGGCTACACCTTC
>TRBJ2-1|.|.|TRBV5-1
CASSRGPGGHTGLGNEQFF
TGCGCCAGCAGCCGCGGTCCGGGGGGCCATACTGGTTTGGGCAATGAGCAGTTCTTC
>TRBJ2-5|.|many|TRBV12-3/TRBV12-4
CASTHRSLETQYF
TGTGCCAGCACCCATCGCAGCTTAGAGACCCAGTACTTC
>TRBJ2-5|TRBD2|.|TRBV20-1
CSARVSGGRGETQYF
TGCAGTGCTAGAGTGAGCGGGGGTAGAGGAGAGACCCAGTACTTC
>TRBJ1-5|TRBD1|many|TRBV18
CASSPLSDRGTRQPQHF
TGTGCCAGCTCACCCCTTTCCGACAGGGGGACCAGGCAGCCCCAGCATTTT
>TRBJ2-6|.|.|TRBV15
CATTSGRLLSGANVLTF
TGTGCCACCACTTCAGGACGTCTCCTCTCTGGGGCCAACGTCCTGACTTTC
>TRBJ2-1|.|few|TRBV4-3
CASSPRTNNEQFF
TGCGCCAGCAGCCCCCGTACCAACAATGAGCAGTTCTTC
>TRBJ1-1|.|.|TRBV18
CASSPQVRNTEAFF
TGTGCCAGCTCACCTCAGGTGAGGAACACTGAAGCTTTCTTT
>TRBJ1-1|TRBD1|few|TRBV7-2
CASSLDGTGGTIAAFF
TGTGCCAGCAGCTTAGATGGGACAGGGGGAACAATTGCAGCTTTCTTT
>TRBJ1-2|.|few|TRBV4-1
CASSQETRVIDGYTF
TGCGCCAGCAGCCAAGAGACGAGGGTGATCGATGGCTACACCTTC
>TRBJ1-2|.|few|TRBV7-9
CASSERLDSANYGYTF
TGTGCCAGCAGCGAACGTTTGGACTCAGCTAACTATGGCTACACCTTC
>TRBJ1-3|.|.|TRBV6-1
CASNKGGEPNTIYF
TGTGCCAGCAACAAAGGGGGGGAACCGAACACCATATATTTT
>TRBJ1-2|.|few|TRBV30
CAWSERNYGYTF
TGTGCCTGGAGTGAGAGGAACTATGGCTACACCTTC
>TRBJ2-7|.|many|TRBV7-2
CASSARRGGEQYF
TGTGCCAGCAGCGCACGGCGGGGCGGTGAGCAGTACTTC
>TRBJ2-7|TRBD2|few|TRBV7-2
CASSHGGLPDLGEQYF
TGTGCCAGCAGCCACGGGGGGTTGCCGGACCTCGGCGAGCAGTACTTC
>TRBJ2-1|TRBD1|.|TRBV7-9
CASRLTGSAYNEQFF
TGTGCCAGCAGGCTGACAGGGTCCGCATACAATGAGCAGTTCTTC
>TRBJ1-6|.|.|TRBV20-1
CSARRGDYNSPLHF
TGCAGTGCTAGACGGGGGGACTATAATTCACCCCTCCACTTT
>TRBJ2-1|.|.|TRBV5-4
CASSSAGPTYNEQFF
TGTGCCAGCAGTTCAGCGGGCCCAACCTACAATGAGCAGTTCTTC
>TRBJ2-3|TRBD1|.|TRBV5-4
CASSPETGGTDTQYF
TGTGCCAGCAGCCCGGAGACAGGGGGCACAGATACGCAGTATTTT
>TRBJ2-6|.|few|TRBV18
CASSPKILAGANVLTF
TGTGCCAGCTCACCTAAGATCCTAGCTGGGGCCAACGTCCTGACTTTC
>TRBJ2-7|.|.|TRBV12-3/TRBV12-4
CASTRDQDQVYEQYF
TGTGCCAGCACTCGCGATCAAGACCAGGTCTACGAGCAGTACTTC
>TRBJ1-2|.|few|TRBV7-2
CASSQRTDQNYGYTF
TGTGCCAGCAGCCAAAGGACAGATCAGAACTATGGCTACACCTTC
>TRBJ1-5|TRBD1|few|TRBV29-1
CSASGTGGAGNQPQHF
TGCAGCGCGTCCGGGACAGGGGGCGCGGGCAATCAGCCCCAGCATTTT
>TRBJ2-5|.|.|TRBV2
CASSELGTETQYF
TGTGCCAGCAGTGAATTGGGGACAGAGACCCAGTACTTC
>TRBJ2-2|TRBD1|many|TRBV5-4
CASSSGTGRKGELFF
TGTGCCAGCAGCTCCGGGACAGGGAGGAAGGGGGAGCTGTTTTTT
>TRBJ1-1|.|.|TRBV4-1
CASSPGVLGRGTEAFF
TGCGCCAGCAGCCCAGGGGTCTTGGGGAGAGGCACTGAAGCTTTCTTT
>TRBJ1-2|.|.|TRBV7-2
CASGRELGYGYTF
TGTGCCAGCGGTCGGGAGCTGGGCTATGGCTACACCTTC
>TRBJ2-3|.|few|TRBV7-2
CASRQFPSGSDTQYF
TGTGCCAGCAGACAATTCCCTTCAGGGTCAGATACGCAGTATTTT
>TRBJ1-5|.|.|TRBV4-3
CASSQDWLDQPQHF
TGCGCCAGCAGCCAAGATTGGTTAGATCAGCCCCAGCATTTT
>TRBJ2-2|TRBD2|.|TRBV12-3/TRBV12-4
CASSLVAGGELFF
TGTGCCAGCAGTTTAGTAGCGGGCGGGGAGCTGTTTTTT
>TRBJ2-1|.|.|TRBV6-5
CASSYSLRGSYNEQFF
TGTGCCAGCAGTTACTCTCTTCGGGGAAGTTACAATGAGCAGTTCTTC
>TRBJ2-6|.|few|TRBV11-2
CASSLDQGTAGANVLTF
TGTGCCAGCAGCTTAGATCAGGGAACAGCTGGGGCCAACGTCCTGACTTTC
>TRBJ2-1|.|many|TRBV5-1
CASSWDTSYNEQFF
TGCGCCAGCAGCTGGGATACGTCCTACAATGAGCAGTTCTTC
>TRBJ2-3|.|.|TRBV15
CATSRDNVADTQYF
TGTGCCACCAGCAGAGATAATGTTGCCGATACGCAGTATTTT
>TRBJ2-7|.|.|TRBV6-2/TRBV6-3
CASSRRVHEQYF
TGTGCCAGCAGTAGAAGGGTACACGAGCAGTACTTC
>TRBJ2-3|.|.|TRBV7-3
CASSFSITDTQYF
TGTGCCAGCAGCTTTTCTATCACAGATACGCAGTATTTT
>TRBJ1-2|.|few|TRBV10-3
CAISDPGTGVYGYTF
TGTGCCATCAGTGATCCCGGGACCGGTGTCTATGGCTACACCTTC
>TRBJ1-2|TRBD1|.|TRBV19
CASSTQTGPLVYGYTF
TGTGCCAGTAGTACACAGACAGGGCCTCTTGTCTATGGCTACACCTTC
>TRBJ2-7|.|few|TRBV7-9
CASSFSLLSYEQYF
TGTGCCAGCAGCTTTTCCCTACTCTCCTACGAGCAGTACTTC
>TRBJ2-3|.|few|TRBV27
CASSLSARDTQYF
TGTGCCAGCAGTTTATCTGCGAGAGATACGCAGTATTTT
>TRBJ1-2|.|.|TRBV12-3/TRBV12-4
CASSLPGGTGYTF
TGTGCCAGCAGTTTACCGGGGGGGACCGGCTACACCTTC
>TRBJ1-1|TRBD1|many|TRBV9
CASSPRGRGEAFF
TGTGCCAGCAGCCCTAGGGGGCGAGGTGAAGCTTTCTTT
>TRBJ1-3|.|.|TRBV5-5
CASSLAYRVLSGNTIYF
TGTGCCAGCAGCTTGGCTTACAGGGTCCTCTCTGGAAACACCATATATTTT
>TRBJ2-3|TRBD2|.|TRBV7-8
CASSLERGGRADTQYF
TGTGCCAGCAGCCTAGAGCGGGGGGGCCGTGCAGATACGCAGTATTTT
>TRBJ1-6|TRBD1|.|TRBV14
CASSQFGQGYNSPLHF
TGTGCCAGCAGCCAATTCGGACAGGGGTATAATTCACCCCTCCACTTT
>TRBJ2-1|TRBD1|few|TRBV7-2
CASSLQGRVENEQFF
TGTGCCAGCAGCCTACAGGGGCGGGTGGAAAATGAGCAGTTCTTC
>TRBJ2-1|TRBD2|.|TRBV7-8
CASSPRTSGGREQFF
TGTGCCAGCAGCCCACGGACTAGCGGGGGACGTGAGCAGTTCTTC
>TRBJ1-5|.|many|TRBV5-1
CASSQGVNQPQHF
TGCGCCAGCAGCCAGGGCGTCAATCAGCCCCAGCATTTT
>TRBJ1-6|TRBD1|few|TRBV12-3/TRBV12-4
CASSPQGESSPLHF
TGTGCCAGCAGCCCTCAGGGGGAAAGTTCACCCCTCCACTTT
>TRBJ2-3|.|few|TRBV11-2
CASSLGVGQATDTQYF
TGTGCCAGCAGCTTAGGGGTTGGCCAGGCTACAGATACGCAGTATTTT
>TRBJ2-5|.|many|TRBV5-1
CASSLLGEETQYF
TGTGCCAGCAGCTTGTTAGGGGAAGAGACCCAGTACTTC
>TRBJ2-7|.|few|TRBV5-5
CASSSDRSSYEQYF
TGTGCCAGCAGTTCCGACAGGAGTTCCTACGAGCAGTACTTC
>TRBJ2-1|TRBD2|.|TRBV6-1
CASTRFPLAGAYNEQFF
TGTGCCAGCACCCGATTCCCGCTAGCGGGGGCCTACAATGAGCAGTTCTTC
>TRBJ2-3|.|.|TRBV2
CASSDEPMGDTQYF
TGTGCCAGCAGTGATGAGCCTATGGGAGATACGCAGTATTTT
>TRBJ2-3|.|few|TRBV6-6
CASSPDADTQYF
TGTGCCAGCAGTCCTGATGCAGATACGCAGTATTTT
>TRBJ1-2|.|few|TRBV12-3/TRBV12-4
CASSVDGQSNYGYTF
TGTGCCAGCAGTGTAGACGGGCAAAGTAACTATGGCTACACCTTC
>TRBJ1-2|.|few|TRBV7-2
CASRGLFYGYTF
TGTGCCAGCAGGGGACTGTTCTATGGCTACACCTTC